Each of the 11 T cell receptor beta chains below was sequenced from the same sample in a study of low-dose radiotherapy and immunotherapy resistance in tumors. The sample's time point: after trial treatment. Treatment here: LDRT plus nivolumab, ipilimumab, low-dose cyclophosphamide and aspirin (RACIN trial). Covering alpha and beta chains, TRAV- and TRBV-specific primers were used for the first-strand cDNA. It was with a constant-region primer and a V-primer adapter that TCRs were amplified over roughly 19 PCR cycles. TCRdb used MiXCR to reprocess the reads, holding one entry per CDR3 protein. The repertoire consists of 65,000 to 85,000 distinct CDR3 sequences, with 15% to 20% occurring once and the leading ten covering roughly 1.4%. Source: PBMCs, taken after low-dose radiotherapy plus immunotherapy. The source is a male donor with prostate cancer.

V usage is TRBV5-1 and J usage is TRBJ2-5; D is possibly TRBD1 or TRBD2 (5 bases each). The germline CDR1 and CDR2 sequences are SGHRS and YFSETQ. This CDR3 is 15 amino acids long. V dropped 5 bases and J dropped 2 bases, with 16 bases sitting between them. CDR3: CASRIGTETQETQYF. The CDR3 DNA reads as TGCGCCAGCAGAATCGGGACGGAAACACAAGAGACCCAGTACTTC. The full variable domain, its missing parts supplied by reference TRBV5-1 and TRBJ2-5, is KAGVTQTPRYLIKTRGQQVTLSCSPISGHRSVSWYQQTPGQGLQFLFEYFSETQRNKGNFPGRFSGRQFSNSRSEMNVSTLELGDSALYLCASRIGTETQETQYFGPGTRLLVL.

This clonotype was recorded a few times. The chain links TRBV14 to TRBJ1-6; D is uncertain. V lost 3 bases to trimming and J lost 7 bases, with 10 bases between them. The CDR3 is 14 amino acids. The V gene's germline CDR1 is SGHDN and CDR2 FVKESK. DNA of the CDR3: TGTGCCAGCAGCCAGGAATCTGGGAATTCACCCCTCCACTTT. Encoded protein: CASSQESGNSPLHF.

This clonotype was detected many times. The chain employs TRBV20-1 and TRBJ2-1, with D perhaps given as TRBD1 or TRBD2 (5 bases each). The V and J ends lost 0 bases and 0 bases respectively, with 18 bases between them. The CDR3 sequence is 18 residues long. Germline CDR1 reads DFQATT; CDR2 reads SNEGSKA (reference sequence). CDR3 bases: TGCAGTGCTAGAGATTTGAGGGGCGAGCTAAGCTCCTACAATGAGCAGTTCTTC. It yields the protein CSARDLRGELSSYNEQFF.

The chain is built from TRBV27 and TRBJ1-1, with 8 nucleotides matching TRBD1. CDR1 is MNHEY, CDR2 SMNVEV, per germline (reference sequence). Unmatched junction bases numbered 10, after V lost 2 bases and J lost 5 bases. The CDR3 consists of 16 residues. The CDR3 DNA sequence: TGTGCCAGCAGTTTAACCCTCGACAGGGGCGGAACTGAAGCTTTCTTT. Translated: CASSLTLDRGGTEAFF.

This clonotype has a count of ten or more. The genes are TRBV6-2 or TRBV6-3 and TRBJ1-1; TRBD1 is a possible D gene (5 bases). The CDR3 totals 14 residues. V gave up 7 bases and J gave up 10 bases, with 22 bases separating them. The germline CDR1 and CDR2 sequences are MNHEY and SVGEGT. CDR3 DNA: TGTGCCAGCACTTTCGGGGCGATCCTCGATGGAGCTTTCTTT. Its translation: CASTFGAILDGAFF.

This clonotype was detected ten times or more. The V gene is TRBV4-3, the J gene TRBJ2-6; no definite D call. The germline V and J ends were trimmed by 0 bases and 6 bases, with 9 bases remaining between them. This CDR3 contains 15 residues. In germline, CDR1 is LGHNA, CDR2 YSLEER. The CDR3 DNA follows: TGCGCCAGCAGCCAAGATACGGTGACGGCCAACGTCCTGACTTTC. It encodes CASSQDTVTANVLTF.

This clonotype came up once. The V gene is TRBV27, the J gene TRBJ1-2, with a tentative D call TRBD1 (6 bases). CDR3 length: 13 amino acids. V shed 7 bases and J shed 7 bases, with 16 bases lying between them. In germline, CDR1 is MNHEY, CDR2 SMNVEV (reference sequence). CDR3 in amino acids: CASKGDNSRGYTF. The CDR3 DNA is TGTGCCAGCAAGGGGGACAACTCCCGTGGCTACACCTTC.

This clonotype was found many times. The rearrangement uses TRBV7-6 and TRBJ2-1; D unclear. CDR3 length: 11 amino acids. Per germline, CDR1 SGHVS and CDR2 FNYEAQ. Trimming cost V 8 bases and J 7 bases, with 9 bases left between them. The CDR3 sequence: CASSQANEQFF. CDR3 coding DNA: TGTGCCAGCTCTCAGGCGAATGAGCAGTTCTTC.

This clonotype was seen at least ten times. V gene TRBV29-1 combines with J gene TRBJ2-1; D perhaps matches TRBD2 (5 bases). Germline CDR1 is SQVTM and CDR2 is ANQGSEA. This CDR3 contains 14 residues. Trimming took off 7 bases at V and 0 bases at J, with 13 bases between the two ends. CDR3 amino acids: CSAARESSYNEQFF. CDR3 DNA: TGCAGCGCAGCACGGGAAAGCTCCTACAATGAGCAGTTCTTC.

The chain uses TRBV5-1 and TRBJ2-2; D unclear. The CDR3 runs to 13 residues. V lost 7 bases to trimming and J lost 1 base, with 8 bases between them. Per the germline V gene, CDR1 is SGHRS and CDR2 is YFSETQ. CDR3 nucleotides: TGCGCCAGCGCCCCCCTGAACACCGGGGAGCTGTTTTTT. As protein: CASAPLNTGELFF.

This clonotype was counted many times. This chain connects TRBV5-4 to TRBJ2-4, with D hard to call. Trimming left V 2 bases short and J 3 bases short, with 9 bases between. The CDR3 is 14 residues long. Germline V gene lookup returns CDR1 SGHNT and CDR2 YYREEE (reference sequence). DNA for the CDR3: TGTGCCAGCAGCTTTCAGGTCGACAAAAACATTCAGTACTTC. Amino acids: CASSFQVDKNIQYF.